The 27 T cell receptor beta chains below come from one sample, sequenced in a study of OX40 agonist ivuxolimab in advanced cancers. Repertoires were generated with immunoSEQ multiplex PCR, while TCRdb's copy carries only in-frame clones and drops some. Of tens of thousands of clones listed, around 90% are singletons. This specimen was CD4+ or CD8+ T cells sorted from blood, taken in a trial of the OX40 agonist ivuxolimab. These TCRs come from an adult with an advanced solid tumor such as melanoma, head and neck, liver or kidney cancer.

The chain links TRBV6-4 to TRBJ2-2; maybe TRBD2 (6 bases). The CDR3 sequence is 13 residues long. From germline, CDR1 is MRHNA and CDR2 SNTAGT. The V gene lost 2 bases and the J gene lost 9 bases, with 10 bases spanning the gap. In DNA form, the CDR3 reads TGTGCCAGCAGTGACGGACTATTTAGGGAGCTGTTTTTT. It encodes CASSDGLFRELFF.

Written as DNA, the CDR3 is TGTGCCAGCAGCTTAACTGGGGGCTCCGATGAGCAGTTCTTC. It yields the protein CASSLTGGSDEQFF. The gene calls are TRBV7-3 and TRBJ2-1, with D perhaps TRBD1 (6 bases). The CDR3 spans 14 residues. The V end was cut by 0 bases, the J end by 8 bases, with 11 bases between. The germline V gene has CDR1 SGHTA and CDR2 FQGTGA.

This clone was seen a single time. The CDR3 DNA reads as TGTGCCAGCAGCCTGGGACAGCTCTATGGCTACACCTTC. This sequence encodes CASSLGQLYGYTF. J is TRBJ1-2 and V is TRBV5-4; TRBD1 matches at 7 bases. Per the germline V gene, CDR1 is SGHNT and CDR2 is YYREEE (reference sequence). The CDR3 loop spans 13 amino acids. The ends lost 4 bases at V and 4 bases at J; junction bases unmatched: 4.

The V and J genes are TRBV11-2 and TRBJ2-3, with D possibly matching TRBD1 (6 bases). Germline CDR1 SGHAT, CDR2 FQNNGV. CDR3 length equals 13 residues. V lost 3 bases and J lost 6, with 10 bases in between. The CDR3 nucleotides are TGTGCCAGCAGCTTCTTCACAGGGGATACGCAGTATTTT. Translation gives CASSFFTGDTQYF.

This chain connects TRBV19 to TRBJ2-1; 8 nucleotides align to TRBD2. Germline V lookup: CDR1 LNHDA, CDR2 SQIVND (reference sequence). With 4 bases clipped from V and 0 bases from J, the junction kept 5 bases outside the gene matches. The CDR3 is 16 amino acids. The CDR3 here is CASSKKRGSSYNEQFF. For the CDR3, the DNA is TGTGCCAGTAGTAAAAAGCGGGGGAGCTCCTACAATGAGCAGTTCTTC.

This clone was detected once. The chain uses TRBV19 and TRBJ2-3, with a tentative D call TRBD2 (6 bases). Germline-derived CDR1 and CDR2 are LNHDA and SQIVND (reference sequence). The CDR3 is 16 residues long. V was shortened by 3 bases and J by 0 bases, with 13 bases between the two germline ends. CDR3 loop: CASSIGTLGSTDTQYF. Here the CDR3 DNA reads TGTGCCAGTAGTATTGGGACTCTCGGGAGCACAGATACGCAGTATTTT.

The V and J genes are TRBV19 and TRBJ1-1; a weak D match, TRBD1 (5 bases). Germline V gene lookup returns CDR1 LNHDA and CDR2 SQIVND (reference sequence). The CDR3 spans 14 residues. V lost 5 bases, J lost 0 bases, and 10 bases lay in between. The CDR3 DNA follows: TGTGCCAGTAGTGACAGTTCTATGAACACTGAAGCTTTCTTT. This codes for CASSDSSMNTEAFF.

This chain joins TRBV11-2 and TRBJ2-5; D uncertain. Germline loops: CDR1 SGHAT, CDR2 FQNNGV. The CDR3 totals 11 residues. V shed 1 base and J shed 9 bases, with 6 bases lying between them. CDR3: CASSLVSAQYF. The DNA for the CDR3 is TGTGCCAGCAGCTTAGTCTCCGCCCAGTACTTC.

This chain joins TRBV13 and TRBJ2-7; 7 bases match TRBD2. The trim removed 4 bases at V and 4 bases at J, leaving 10 bases unmatched. Per germline, CDR1 PRHDT and CDR2 FYEKMQ (reference sequence). The CDR3 is made up of 15 amino acids. The CDR3 sequence is CASSSTGEGYYEQYF. CDR3 nucleotide sequence: TGTGCCAGCAGCTCGACGGGGGAGGGGTATTACGAGCAGTACTTC.

V usage is TRBV5-4 and J usage is TRBJ2-7, with TRBD2 matching over 8 bases. V gave up 0 bases and J gave up 5 bases; unmatched junction bases: 1. The CDR3 totals 13 residues. CDR1 and CDR2 from the germline V gene are SGHNT and YYREEE (reference sequence). CDR3: CASSLGAGDEQYF. CDR3 DNA: TGTGCCAGCAGCTTGGGAGCGGGGGACGAGCAGTACTTC.

The J gene is TRBJ2-3, the V gene TRBV7-9; TRBD1 or TRBD2 may be the D gene (6 bases each). The germline gives CDR1 SEHNR, CDR2 FQNEAQ (reference sequence). The CDR3 is made up of 15 amino acids. Trimming stripped 6 bases from V and 4 bases from J, with 17 bases between. The CDR3: CASSPPGARADTQYF. Written as DNA, the CDR3 is TGTGCCAGCAGTCCCCCGGGGGCTCGAGCAGATACGCAGTATTTT.

The J gene is TRBJ2-2, the V gene TRBV15; the D gene is possibly TRBD1 (8 bases). The ends were cut back, 3 bases at V and 3 bases at J, with 20 bases in the middle. The germline gives CDR1 LNHNV, CDR2 YYDKDF (reference sequence). The CDR3 extends over 18 amino acids. Here the CDR3 reads CATSSIQGRGQDTGELFF. The CDR3 bases are TGTGCCACCAGCAGTATACAAGGGAGGGGACAGGACACCGGGGAGCTGTTTTTT.

In this sample, this clone turned up once. The rearrangement uses TRBV21-1 and TRBJ1-3. TRBV21-1 is noted as a pseudogene. This CDR3 is 16 amino acids long. CDR3 nucleotide sequence: TGTGCCAGCAGCAGGGGGATGGACACCTCTGGAAACACCATATATTTT. As protein: CASSRGMDTSGNTIYF.

This sequence joins TRBV7-9 and TRBJ2-5, with 8 bases that match TRBD2. The trim removed 4 bases at V and 2 bases at J, leaving 6 bases unmatched. The CDR3 spans 15 residues. Germline lookup yields CDR1 SEHNR and CDR2 FQNEAQ (reference sequence). The CDR3 DNA reads as TGTGCCAGCAGCTCGAGCGGGAGTTGGCAAGAGACCCAGTACTTC. It encodes CASSSSGSWQETQYF.

This sequence joins TRBV11-2 and TRBJ2-7, with unresolved D. The length of the CDR3 is 14 residues. Germline V gene lookup returns CDR1 SGHAT and CDR2 FQNNGV. Trimming removed 3 bases at V and 2 bases at J, with 11 bases between. CDR3 sequence: CASSFMGTAYEQYF. The CDR3 bases are TGTGCCAGCAGCTTCATGGGAACAGCCTACGAGCAGTACTTC.

The chain recombines TRBV19 with TRBJ2-7; unclear D gene. Germline V gene sequence: CDR1 LNHDA, CDR2 SQIVND (reference sequence). V was pared by 4 bases and J by 3 bases, with 16 bases between. This CDR3 is 15 amino acids long. The DNA for the CDR3 is TGTGCCAGTAGTACAAACTTGGTGGGTAGCTACGAGCAGTACTTC. Its protein product is CASSTNLVGSYEQYF.

V usage is TRBV19 and J usage is TRBJ1-1; 8 nucleotides match TRBD1. The V segment lost 5 bases and the J segment 0 bases; nucleotides outside the gene matches: 11. Germline CDR1 is LNHDA and CDR2 is SQIVND (reference sequence). The CDR3 is 17 amino acids. The CDR3: CASSLRTGKGMNTEAFF. The CDR3 DNA reads as TGTGCCAGTAGTTTACGGACAGGGAAAGGGATGAACACTGAAGCTTTCTTT.

The chain is built from TRBV12-2 and TRBJ1-2. TRBV12-2 is assigned pseudogene status. The CDR3 has 16 residues. The CDR3 sequence is CASRPLTRGEEYGSTF. The DNA of the CDR3 is TGTGCAAGTCGCCCGTTAACGCGGGGGGAGGAATATGGGTCCACCTTC.

The chain carries TRBV2 and TRBJ2-2; 8 bases line up with TRBD1. There are 14 residues in the CDR3. The V gene's germline CDR1 is SNHLY and CDR2 FYNNEI. The trim removed 8 bases at V and 4 bases at J, leaving 6 bases unmatched. For the CDR3, the DNA is TGTGCCAGCGCAGGGCAGGGGGCCACCGGGGAGCTGTTTTTT. This translates into CASAGQGATGELFF.

This clone was detected only once. This sequence joins TRBV15 and TRBJ2-3; D is ambiguous. Germline assignment: CDR1 LNHNV and CDR2 YYDKDF (reference sequence). V was shortened by 1 base and J by 2 bases, with 1 base between the two germline ends. The CDR3 extends over 12 amino acids. The CDR3 DNA sequence: TGTGCCACCAGCAGAGTCACAGATACGCAGTATTTT. Amino acid sequence: CATSRVTDTQYF.

The chain joins TRBV6-5 to TRBJ1-1; 9 bases match TRBD1. The J segment lost 3 bases and the V segment lost 8 bases, leaving 7 bases of the junction unmatched. CDR3 size: 14 residues. Germline V gives CDR1 MNHEY, CDR2 SVGAGI. The CDR3: CASGVGQGYTEAFF. CDR3 DNA sequence: TGTGCCAGCGGAGTGGGACAGGGATACACTGAAGCTTTCTTT.

The genes are TRBV28 and TRBJ2-7; D gene unclear. The germline gives CDR1 MDHEN, CDR2 SYDVKM. The CDR3 contains 11 residues. Trimming pared 6 bases from V and 4 bases from J, leaving 7 bases between. The CDR3 DNA is TGTGCCAGCAGCGATTCTTACGAGCAGTACTTC. This translates into CASSDSYEQYF.

The gene calls are TRBV7-9 and TRBJ1-3; the D is unclear. Trimming cost V 5 bases and J 0 bases, with 14 bases left between them. Germline loops: CDR1 SEHNR, CDR2 FQNEAQ (reference sequence). This CDR3 has 16 residues. The CDR3 sequence is CASSPRLSLSGNTIYF. DNA of the CDR3: TGTGCCAGCAGCCCCAGGCTCTCTCTCTCTGGAAACACCATATATTTT.

The chain couples TRBV5-6 to TRBJ1-1; 8 nucleotides line up with TRBD1. Germline lookup yields CDR1 SGHDT and CDR2 YYEEEE. V shed 5 bases, J shed 8 bases, and the junction held 8 bases outside the gene matches. The CDR3 has 13 amino acids. The CDR3 nucleotides read TGTGCCAGCAGATTCCAGACAGGGGCGGAAGCTTTCTTT. Amino acid sequence: CASRFQTGAEAFF.

The chain combines TRBV11-2 with TRBJ2-7; no firm D call. In germline, CDR1 is SGHAT, CDR2 FQNNGV. The CDR3 spans 15 residues. Trimming left V 0 bases short and J 1 base short, with 10 bases between. CDR3 sequence (DNA): TGTGCCAGCAGCTTAGAAAGGGTTTGGTCCTACGAGCAGTACTTC. Protein sequence: CASSLERVWSYEQYF.

The chain combines TRBV6-5 with TRBJ1-2; perhaps TRBD1 as D (5 bases). In germline, CDR1 is MNHEY, CDR2 SVGAGI. This CDR3 is built from 11 residues. Trimming removed 11 bases at V and 8 bases at J, with 15 bases between. The CDR3 reads CAVPPGRGYTF. The DNA for the CDR3 is TGTGCCGTCCCCCCGGGACGGGGCTACACCTTC.

This clone turned up a few times. CDR3 in amino acids: CASSARGDRIVPSNQPQHF. The CDR3 DNA is TGTGCCAGCAGCGCGCGCGGGGACAGGATCGTGCCCTCTAATCAGCCCCAGCATTTT. V is TRBV9 and J is TRBJ1-5; the match to TRBD1 covers 8 bases. The CDR3 runs to 19 residues. V shed 3 bases and J 4 bases; nucleotides not matched to a gene: 18. Germline CDR1 reads SGDLS; CDR2 reads YYNGEE.